This is a list of T cell receptor beta chains from one sample in a study of blood T cells in healthy people across ages. TCRdb itself ran the 5' RACE reads through MiXCR, one entry per CDR3 protein. The sample has more than 600,000 distinct CDR3 sequences; roughly 25% are singletons. These same records also appear under a second study, on T cells of mothers and their children.

The sample comprised blood. These receptors came from a boy aged 5-17 years in good health. The CDR3 runs from the conserved cysteine through the conserved F or W. D genes are given only for firm matches. Size is stated for part of the rows, as once, few or many counts, or as a class when the clone is expanded.

TRBJ2-5	-	TRBD1	TRBV28	TGTGCCAGCACCCACAGGGGACGGGAGACCCAGTACTTC	CASTHRGRETQYF
TRBJ2-5	many	-	TRBV2	TGTGCCAGCAGAGGATTAGGGCCTCAGGAGACCCAGTACTTC	CASRGLGPQETQYF
TRBJ2-5	few	-	TRBV5-1	TGCGCCAGCAGCTTGGAGATGGCCGTTGGGACCCAGTACTTC	CASSLEMAVGTQYF
TRBJ2-1	few	TRBD2	TRBV7-6	TGTGCCAGCAGCGACGGGGGGGCGGGGGCCCCAAGACCCAATGAGCAGTTCTTC	CASSDGGAGAPRPNEQFF
TRBJ2-1	-	TRBD1	TRBV5-1	TGCGCCAGCAGCACCAACAGGGGGCTACGGGATGAGCAGTTCTTC	CASSTNRGLRDEQFF
TRBJ2-7	few	TRBD2	TRBV29-1	TGCAGCGTTGAAGGGGCTAGCGGGGGGAGCAACGAGCAGTACTTC	CSVEGASGGSNEQYF
TRBJ2-7	-	-	TRBV29-1	TGCAGCGTAATGACAGGTTACGAGCAGTACTTC	CSVMTGYEQYF
TRBJ2-7	once	TRBD2	TRBV27	TGTGCCAGCAGTTTGGTGGGAGGGCCACACGAGCAGTACTTC	CASSLVGGPHEQYF
TRBJ2-7	-	-	TRBV2	TGTGCCAGCAGTTGGGGGGACTACGAGCAGTACTTC	CASSWGDYEQYF
TRBJ1-5	few	-	TRBV10-1	TGCGCCAGCAGCCACGACAGTAGCAATCAGCCCCAGCATTTT	CASSHDSSNQPQHF
TRBJ1-2	few	-	TRBV6-6	TGTGCCAGCAGTTACTCGCCTAACATTGACTATGGCTACACCTTC	CASSYSPNIDYGYTF
TRBJ1-4	-	TRBD1	TRBV3-1	TGTGCCAGCAGCCCCCGGGACAGAGATGAAAAACTGTTTTTT	CASSPRDRDEKLFF
TRBJ2-1	-	TRBD1	TRBV20-1	TGCAGTGCGAACGTATTCCCGGGACAGAGTAACAATGAGCAGTTCTTC	CSANVFPGQSNNEQFF
TRBJ2-1	-	TRBD2	TRBV9	TGTGCCAGCAGCGTAGCTCCTAGCGGGGGATCCTACAATGAGCAGTTCTTC	CASSVAPSGGSYNEQFF
TRBJ2-1	once	TRBD2	TRBV9	TGTGCCAGCAGCGCGGGAGGGGGGGGAAGGTCCTACAATGAGCAGTTCTTC	CASSAGGGGRSYNEQFF
TRBJ2-5	few	-	TRBV28	TGTGCCAGCAACAAGGCGGGACAACTGGGGGAGACCCAGTACTTC	CASNKAGQLGETQYF
TRBJ2-7	-	TRBD1	TRBV5-1	TGCGCCAGCCGGGGACAGCCATCCTACTACGAGCAGTACTTC	CASRGQPSYYEQYF
TRBJ1-2	-	TRBD1	TRBV5-1	TGCGCCAGCAGCGGAACAGGGGGCCTCTCCTATGGCTACACCTTC	CASSGTGGLSYGYTF
TRBJ1-4	few	-	TRBV18	TGTGCCAGCTCACCACTCCGAAGCCCCCGAGAAAAACTGTTTTTT	CASSPLRSPREKLFF
TRBJ1-4	once	TRBD1	TRBV18	TGTGCCAGCTCACCACCGGGTAGGGGGCGTCAGGAAAAACTGTTTTTT	CASSPPGRGRQEKLFF
TRBJ1-6	few	TRBD1	TRBV20-1	TGCAGTGCTAGGGACAGGGGGGATTCACCCCTCCACTTT	CSARDRGDSPLHF
TRBJ2-2	-	-	TRBV11-2	TGTGCCAGCAGCTTAGGGGCCAAACCCCAGGGCACCGGGGAGCTGTTTTTT	CASSLGAKPQGTGELFF
TRBJ2-5	-	-	TRBV7-2	TGTGCCAGCAGCTTCGAGTTACGAGAGACCCAGTACTTC	CASSFELRETQYF
TRBJ2-7	-	-	TRBV7-9	TGTGCCAGCAGCTTAAGGTCCGGGATTTACGAGCAGTACTTC	CASSLRSGIYEQYF
TRBJ1-6	-	TRBD1	TRBV12-3/TRBV12-4	TGTGCCAGCAGGTCCCGGGACAGGTATAATTCACCCCTCCACTTT	CASRSRDRYNSPLHF
TRBJ2-2	-	TRBD2	TRBV3-1	TGTGCCAGCACCAGCCAAGGTGGTAGCGGGAGGGATGCGAACACCGGGGAGCTGTTTTTT	CASTSQGGSGRDANTGELFF
TRBJ2-7	few	-	TRBV29-1	TGCAGCGCCTACAACCCAGGAATCCCCCACGAGCAGTACTTC	CSAYNPGIPHEQYF
TRBJ2-7	few	-	TRBV12-2	TGTGCAAGTCGCTTAGCCGAGAGTCGGATCTTAAAGGGTCGCGAGCAGTACTTC	CASRLAESRILKGREQYF
TRBJ2-7	-	-	TRBV20-1	TGCAGTATTAGAGGGGTCGGGGAGCAGTACTTC	CSIRGVGEQYF
TRBJ1-1	-	-	TRBV5-1	TGCGCCAGCAGCTTGTTGTTGGGGGCGAACACTGAAGCTTTCTTT	CASSLLLGANTEAFF
TRBJ1-5	-	TRBD1	TRBV4-3	TGCGCCAGCAGCGCCCAGGGGGATCAGCCCCAGCATTTT	CASSAQGDQPQHF
TRBJ2-1	few	-	TRBV29-1	TGCAGCCCAAGGGGGGGAGGCCACTCCTACAATGAGCAGTTCTTC	CSPRGGGHSYNEQFF
TRBJ2-7	-	TRBD2	TRBV20-1	TGCAGCCAGAGGACTAGCGGCTACGAGCAGTACTTC	CSQRTSGYEQYF
TRBJ2-5	-	-	TRBV6-1	TGTGCCAGCTCCCAGGGGACCATAACAGAGACCCAGTACTTC	CASSQGTITETQYF
TRBJ2-5	few	-	TRBV6-5	TGTGCCAGCAGTTACGGGCACGGTCCGGAGACCCAGTACTTC	CASSYGHGPETQYF
TRBJ1-1	-	-	TRBV19	TGTGCCACCCGGGGTGCCACTGAAGCTTTCTTT	CATRGATEAFF